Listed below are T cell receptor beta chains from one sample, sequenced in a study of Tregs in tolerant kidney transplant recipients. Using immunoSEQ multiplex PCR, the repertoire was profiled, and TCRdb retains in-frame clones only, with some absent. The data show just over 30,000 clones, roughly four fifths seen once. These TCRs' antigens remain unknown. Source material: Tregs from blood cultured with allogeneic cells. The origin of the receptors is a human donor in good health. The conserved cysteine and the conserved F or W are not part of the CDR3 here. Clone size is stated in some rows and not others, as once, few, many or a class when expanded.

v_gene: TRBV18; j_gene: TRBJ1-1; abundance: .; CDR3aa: ASSPRSLNTEAF
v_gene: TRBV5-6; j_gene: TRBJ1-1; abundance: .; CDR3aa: ASSLGGWNTEAF
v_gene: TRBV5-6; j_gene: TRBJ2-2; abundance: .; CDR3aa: ASSFGQLELF
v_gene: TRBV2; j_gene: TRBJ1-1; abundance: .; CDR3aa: ASSGVNTEAF
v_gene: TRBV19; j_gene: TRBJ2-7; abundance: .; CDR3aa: ASSPTGFYEQY
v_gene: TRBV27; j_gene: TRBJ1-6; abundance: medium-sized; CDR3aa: ASSLNLASRTPLH
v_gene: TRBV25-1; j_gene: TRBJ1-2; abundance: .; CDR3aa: ASSEYGTGGYSYT
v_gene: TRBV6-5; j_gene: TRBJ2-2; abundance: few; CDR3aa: ASSYRPHTGELF
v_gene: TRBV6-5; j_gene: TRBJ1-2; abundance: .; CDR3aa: ASSSDSRRGYT
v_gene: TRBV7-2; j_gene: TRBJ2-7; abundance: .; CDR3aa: ASSSPDRGDYEQY
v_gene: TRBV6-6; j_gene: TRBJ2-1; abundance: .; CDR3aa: ASSWTTYNEQF
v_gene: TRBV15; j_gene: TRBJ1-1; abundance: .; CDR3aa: ATARGSNTEAF
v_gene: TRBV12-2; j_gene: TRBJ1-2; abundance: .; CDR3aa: ASRYNREGYT
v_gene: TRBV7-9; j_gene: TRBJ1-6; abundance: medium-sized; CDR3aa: ASSYWVDNSPLH
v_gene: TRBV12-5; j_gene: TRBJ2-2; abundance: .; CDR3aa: ASGSPRLAGDSGELF
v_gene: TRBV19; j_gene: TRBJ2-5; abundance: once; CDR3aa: ASSMGGTGEETQY
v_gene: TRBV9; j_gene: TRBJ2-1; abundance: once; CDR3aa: ASSVTSGSYNEQF
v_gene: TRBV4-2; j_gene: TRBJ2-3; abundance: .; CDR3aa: ASSQDGSSDTQY
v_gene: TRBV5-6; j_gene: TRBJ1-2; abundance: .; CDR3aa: ASSLRGQVPNYGYT
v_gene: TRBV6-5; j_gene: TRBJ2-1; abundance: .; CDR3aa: ASSSRLSVEQF
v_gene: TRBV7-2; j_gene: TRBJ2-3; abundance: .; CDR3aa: ASSFLAQYSPTDTQY
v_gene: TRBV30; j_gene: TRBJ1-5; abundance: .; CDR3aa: AWGVNSNQPQH
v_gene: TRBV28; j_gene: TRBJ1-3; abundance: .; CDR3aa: ASSFGQGGLNTIY
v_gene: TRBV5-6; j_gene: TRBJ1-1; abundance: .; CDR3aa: ASSLRDLGSAF
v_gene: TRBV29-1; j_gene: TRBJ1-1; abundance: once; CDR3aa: SFSGQLDEAF
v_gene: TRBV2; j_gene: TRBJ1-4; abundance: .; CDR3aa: ASKLDRMNEKLF
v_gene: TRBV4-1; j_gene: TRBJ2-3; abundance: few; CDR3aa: ASSPLSGRVTDTQY
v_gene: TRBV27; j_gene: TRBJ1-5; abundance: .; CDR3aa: ASSRITVLGDSNQPQH
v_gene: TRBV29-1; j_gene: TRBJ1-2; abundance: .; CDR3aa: SVEGVTGRGFYT
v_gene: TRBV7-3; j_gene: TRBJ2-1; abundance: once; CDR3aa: ASSRDSGAGYNEQF
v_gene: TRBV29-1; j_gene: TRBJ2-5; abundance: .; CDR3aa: SAALGTEDETQY
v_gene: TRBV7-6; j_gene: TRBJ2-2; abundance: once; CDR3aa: ASSLVSGGTGELF
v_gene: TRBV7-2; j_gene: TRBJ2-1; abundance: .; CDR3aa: ASSSGARHEQF
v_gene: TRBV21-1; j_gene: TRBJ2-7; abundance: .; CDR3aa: ARVPGQGPDEQY
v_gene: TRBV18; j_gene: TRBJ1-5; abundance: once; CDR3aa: ASSRDSGSNQPQH
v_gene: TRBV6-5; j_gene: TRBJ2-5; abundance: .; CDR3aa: ASRSGGRETQY
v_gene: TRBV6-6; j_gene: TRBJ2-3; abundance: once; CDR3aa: ASSPLVRTDTQY
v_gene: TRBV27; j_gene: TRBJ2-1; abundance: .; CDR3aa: ASSFGIFRPSGIAGEQF
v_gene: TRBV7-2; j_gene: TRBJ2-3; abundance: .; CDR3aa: ASTFDRGRYTQY
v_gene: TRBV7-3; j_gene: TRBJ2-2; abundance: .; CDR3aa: ASSLGASGNTGELF
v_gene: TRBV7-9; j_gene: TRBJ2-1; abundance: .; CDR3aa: ASSRGQGVRSEQF
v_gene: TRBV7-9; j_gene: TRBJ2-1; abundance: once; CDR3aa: ASSAGQIAYNEQF